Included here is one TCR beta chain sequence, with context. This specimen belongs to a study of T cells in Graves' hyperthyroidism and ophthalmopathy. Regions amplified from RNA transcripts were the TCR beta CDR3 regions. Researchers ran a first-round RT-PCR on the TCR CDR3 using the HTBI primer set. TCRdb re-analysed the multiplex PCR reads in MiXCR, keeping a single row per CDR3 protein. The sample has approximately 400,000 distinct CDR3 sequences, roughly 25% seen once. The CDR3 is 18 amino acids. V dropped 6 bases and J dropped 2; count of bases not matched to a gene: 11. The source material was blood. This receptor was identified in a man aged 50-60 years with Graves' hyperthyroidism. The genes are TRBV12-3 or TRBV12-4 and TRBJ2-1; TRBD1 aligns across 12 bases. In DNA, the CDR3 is TGTGCCAGCAGATCCGGGACAGGGGGCGTGGGGACCTACAATGAGCAGTTCTTC. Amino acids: CASRSGTGGVGTYNEQFF.